This TCR beta chain originates from a study of a mutant IDH1 vaccine in newly diagnosed glioma. Whole-study context: First vaccine doses came 4-6 weeks after radiotherapy alone, or with temozolomide cycles. Earlier treatment was radiotherapy, temozolomide, or both, with most getting both. General observations from the study: Changes in the top peripheral T cell clonotypes seemingly had no bearing on pseudoprogression.

On this clone: No antigen is known for it.

Time point described: week 5, during vaccination. Each dose of the vaccine consisted of 300 ug of mutant IDH1 20-mer peptide, with topical imiquimod. Clones were read by immunoSEQ multiplex PCR, and TCRdb kept only the in-frame ones, dropping some. Here the sample spans over 50,000 clones, 75% to 90% being singletons. This CDR3 has 16 amino acids. V lost 5 bases and J lost 4, with 20 bases in between. The germline gives CDR1 SEHNR, CDR2 FQNEAQ (reference sequence). This clonotype was obtained from a woman aged 40 to 49 with glioma. The V gene is TRBV7-9, the J gene TRBJ1-2, with D possibly TRBD1 on 6 matching bases. The specimen was PBMCs, collected from a glioma patient whose treatment included an IDH1 peptide vaccine. The CDR3 spells CASSPSGGALSYGYTF. CDR3 nucleotides: TGTGCCAGCAGCCCTTCGGGGGGGGCTTTGAGCTATGGCTACACCTTC.